The rows below give T cell receptor beta chains drawn from one sample of a study of blood T cell repertoires in COVID-19. Repertoires were generated with immunoSEQ multiplex PCR, while TCRdb's copy carries only in-frame clones and drops some. The sample has about 310,000 clones, 89% seen once; the top ten hold approximately 5%. Sequenced material: PBMCs or T cells enriched from blood (not recorded which). The receptors derive from a man in his sixties who had recovered from COVID-19. The CDR3 runs from the conserved cysteine through the conserved F or W. The D gene is left open where the match is weak. Clone size is stated in some rows and not others, as once, few, many or a class when expanded.

CDR3 DNA	CDR3 protein	V gene	clone size	J gene	D gene
TGCAGCGGATCCGGGACTAGCGGGTCGAATACGCAGTATTTT	CSGSGTSGSNTQYF	TRBV29-1	NA	TRBJ2-3	TRBD2
TGTGCCAGCAGTCCCTTAGCGGGAGGGTCCTACAATGAGCAGTTCTTC	CASSPLAGGSYNEQFF	TRBV27	NA	TRBJ2-1	TRBD2
TGTGCCACCAGCAGGGGACTAGCCAGCTATGAGCAGTTCTTC	CATSRGLASYEQFF	TRBV15	NA	TRBJ2-1	TRBD2
TGTGCCAGCAGCTTAGCGACGGGGGTTGGTTTTGAGCAGTTCTTC	CASSLATGVGFEQFF	TRBV7-2	NA	TRBJ2-1	NA
TGTGCCAGCAGCCCCCAACTAGCGGGAGGTCGGTATGAGCAGTTCTTC	CASSPQLAGGRYEQFF	TRBV3-1/TRBV3-2	few	TRBJ2-1	TRBD2
TGTGCCAGCAGCATCCGAGGGACTGCCCTATCTGGGGGCTACACCTTC	CASSIRGTALSGGYTF	TRBV5-8	NA	TRBJ1-2	NA
TGCGCCAGCAGCCTGAGCTCCGGACAGGGAGTCGAAGCTTTCTTT	CASSLSSGQGVEAFF	TRBV5-1	NA	TRBJ1-1	TRBD1
TGTGCCAGCAGCTCCCGCCCGTCGGCAGGGGCGGACACAGATACGCAGTATTTT	CASSSRPSAGADTDTQYF	TRBV7-3	once	TRBJ2-3	NA
NA	CASSFLAGDIHYGYTF	TRBV28	NA	TRBJ1-2	NA
TGTGCCAGCAGCCCCGGGGGTAGCGGGAGGCTTAGCACCGGGGAGCTGTTTTTT	CASSPGGSGRLSTGELFF	TRBV7-3	NA	TRBJ2-2	TRBD2
TGTGCCAGCAGCGTGACGACAGCCTACAATGAGCAGTTCTTC	CASSVTTAYNEQFF	TRBV9	NA	TRBJ2-1	NA
TGTGCCAGCATCCATACCGGGACTAGCGGGGGCGAGCAGTACTTC	CASIHTGTSGGEQYF	TRBV6-5	NA	TRBJ2-7	TRBD2
TGTGCCAGCAGCGTAGGTGGCGGAAACACCGGGGAGCTGTTTTTT	CASSVGGGNTGELFF	TRBV9	NA	TRBJ2-2	NA
TGTGCCAGCAGTTTCGGACAGTATGGCTACACCTTC	CASSFGQYGYTF	TRBV7-2	NA	TRBJ1-2	NA
TGTGCCAGCAGCGTCCTGAGGGGAACAGGGGGCCTGGAGCAGTACTTC	CASSVLRGTGGLEQYF	TRBV7-9	NA	TRBJ2-7	TRBD1
TGTGCCACCAGGACAGGGGGCCTAAACACCGGGGAGCTGTTTTTT	CATRTGGLNTGELFF	TRBV6-5	many	TRBJ2-2	TRBD1
TGTGCCAGTAGCCGACAGGGGGGACAGCCCCAGCATTTT	CASSRQGGQPQHF	TRBV19	NA	TRBJ1-5	TRBD1
TGCGCCAGCAGCCCCCAATGGGGACAGGTGGCTGAAGCTTTCTTT	CASSPQWGQVAEAFF	TRBV4-1	NA	TRBJ1-1	TRBD1
TGTGCCAGCAGCGCACAGGCGGAGACCCAGTACTTC	CASSAQAETQYF	TRBV2	NA	TRBJ2-5	NA
TGCGCCAGCAGCCGGGGTAGCGGGAGTAAGACAGATACGCAGTATTTT	CASSRGSGSKTDTQYF	TRBV4-3	once	TRBJ2-3	TRBD2
TGTGCCAGCAGCTTAGTAGGGACAGGGTATGGCTACACCTTC	CASSLVGTGYGYTF	TRBV7-9	NA	TRBJ1-2	TRBD1
TGTGCCAGCAGTTTATGGGGGGGGCGTGAAGCTTTCTTT	CASSLWGGREAFF	TRBV27	few	TRBJ1-1	NA
TGTGCCAGCACCGAACGCGGACAGGGGGCGTCCGAGCAGTACTTC	CASTERGQGASEQYF	TRBV28	NA	TRBJ2-7	TRBD1
TGTGCCAGCAGCTTAGTCAGGACTAGCGGCCCAGATACGCAGTATTTT	CASSLVRTSGPDTQYF	TRBV7-9	NA	TRBJ2-3	TRBD2
TGCGCCAGCAAAGAGACTAGCGGGGTCAGCGATGAGCAGTTCTTC	CASKETSGVSDEQFF	TRBV5-1	NA	TRBJ2-1	TRBD2
TGTGCCAGCAGCCCGTCGCCAGGCTACGAGCAGTACTTC	CASSPSPGYEQYF	TRBV7-2	NA	TRBJ2-7	NA
TGTGCCATTTTAATTGGGACAGGGGGCGGCAATGAGCAGTTCTTC	CAILIGTGGGNEQFF	TRBV10-3	NA	TRBJ2-1	TRBD1
TGTGCCACCAGTGATTCCGGGACAATCGGCGATCGCACTGAAGCTTTCTTT	CATSDSGTIGDRTEAFF	TRBV24-1	NA	TRBJ1-1	NA
TGTGCCAGCAGCTTAGCTGGACTAGCGGGAGATGAGACCCAGTACTTC	CASSLAGLAGDETQYF	TRBV11-3	once	TRBJ2-5	TRBD2
TGTGCCAGCAGGTTCGACGGGACAGGCTATGGCTACACCTTC	CASRFDGTGYGYTF	TRBV2	once	TRBJ1-2	TRBD1
TGTGCCAGCAGCCGAGACACAGGGATAATATGGGAGACCCAGTACTTC	CASSRDTGIIWETQYF	TRBV5-5	once	TRBJ2-5	NA
TGTGCCAGCAGTTTATATGCCCCGGGGTACAGAGGGCCCTCTGGAAACACCATATATTTT	CASSLYAPGYRGPSGNTIYF	TRBV28	NA	TRBJ1-3	NA
TGTGCCAGCAGCCCGCGGGACAGCTCCTACAATGAGCAGTTCTTC	CASSPRDSSYNEQFF	TRBV5-6	NA	TRBJ2-1	NA
TGTGCCAGCAGCTTAAGACATGGCGGGAATCAGCCCCAGCATTTT	CASSLRHGGNQPQHF	TRBV7-2	NA	TRBJ1-5	NA
TGTGCCAGCAGTCACTCGGACAGGGCGGCCAATCAGCCCCAGCATTTT	CASSHSDRAANQPQHF	TRBV27	NA	TRBJ1-5	TRBD1
TGTGCCAGCAGCGATGAGGAGTACAATGAGCAGTTCTTC	CASSDEEYNEQFF	TRBV7-6	NA	TRBJ2-1	NA
TGTGCCAGCAGTTTAAACGGCATGGAGAACTACGAGCAGTACTTC	CASSLNGMENYEQYF	TRBV28	NA	TRBJ2-7	NA
TGTGCCAGCAGCCGCATGCCGGCGGGAGTCAACGGAGAGACCCAGTACTTC	CASSRMPAGVNGETQYF	TRBV7-2	few	TRBJ2-5	TRBD2
TGTGCCAGCAGCTCCACCTACGTTGGACAGGGAAATCAGCCCCAGCATTTT	CASSSTYVGQGNQPQHF	TRBV7-2	NA	TRBJ1-5	TRBD1
TGTGCCGGCCGACAGGGTGTGGGGACTGAAGCTTTCTTT	CAGRQGVGTEAFF	TRBV10-3	few	TRBJ1-1	TRBD1
TGTGCCAGCAGTGAGACAGGGGTAACTAATGAAAAACTGTTTTTT	CASSETGVTNEKLFF	TRBV2	NA	TRBJ1-4	TRBD1
TGTGCCACCAGTGAAGCCAGGGGGGCAGATACGCAGTATTTT	CATSEARGADTQYF	TRBV24-1	NA	TRBJ2-3	NA
TGTGCCAGCAGTTACTCGAGACAGGGCCATCAGCCCCAGCATTTT	CASSYSRQGHQPQHF	TRBV6-5	NA	TRBJ1-5	TRBD1
TGCGCCAGCAGAAAAACAGCGAACACTGAAGCTTTCTTT	CASRKTANTEAFF	TRBV10-1	NA	TRBJ1-1	NA
TGTGCCAGCGGTCCGAGCCATTTAGCCAAAAACATTCAGTACTTC	CASGPSHLAKNIQYF	TRBV9	NA	TRBJ2-4	NA
TGTGCCAGCAATGTATATGAGGGGGCGTATGGCTACACCTTC	CASNVYEGAYGYTF	TRBV6-5	NA	TRBJ1-2	TRBD1
TGTGCCAGCAGCGTCGAGTATAATTCACCCCTCCACTTT	CASSVEYNSPLHF	TRBV9	NA	TRBJ1-6	NA
TGCGCCAGCAGCTTGGAGTGGACAGGGGGCAGCGAGCAGTACTTC	CASSLEWTGGSEQYF	TRBV5-1	NA	TRBJ2-7	TRBD1
TGTGCCAGCAGCCGCTACCTTCTGGGACTAGCGGGAAGCTCCTACGAGCAGTACTTC	CASSRYLLGLAGSSYEQYF	TRBV3-1/TRBV3-2	NA	TRBJ2-7	TRBD2
TGTGCCAGCAGCCATCCAGCGGGAGGGCGGTATGAGCAGTTCTTC	CASSHPAGGRYEQFF	TRBV7-9	NA	TRBJ2-1	TRBD2
TGTGCCAGCAGCTCCCTTGGAGTCGGCTCCTACGAGCAGTACTTC	CASSSLGVGSYEQYF	TRBV7-9	NA	TRBJ2-7	NA
TGCGCCAGCACCCTATTAGCGGGATCGTCCTACGAGCAGTACTTC	CASTLLAGSSYEQYF	TRBV10-1	few	TRBJ2-7	TRBD2
TGCGCCAGCAGCTCGGGCCACGCAGGGGAAGAAACTGAAGCTTTCTTT	CASSSGHAGEETEAFF	TRBV5-1	NA	TRBJ1-1	NA